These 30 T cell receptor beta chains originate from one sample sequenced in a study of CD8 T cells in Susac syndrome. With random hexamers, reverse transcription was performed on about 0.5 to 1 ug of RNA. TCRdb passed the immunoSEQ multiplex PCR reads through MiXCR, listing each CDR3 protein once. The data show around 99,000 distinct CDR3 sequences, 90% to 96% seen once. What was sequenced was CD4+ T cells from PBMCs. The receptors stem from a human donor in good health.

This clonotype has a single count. CDR3 nucleotides: TGTGCCAGCAGCCAAGGTAATAGCGGGAGCGAAGAGACCCAGTACTTC. Its protein is CASSQGNSGSEETQYF. The chain links TRBV4-2 to TRBJ2-5; TRBD2 matches at 9 bases. CDR3 length equals 16 residues. In germline, CDR1 is LGHNA, CDR2 YNFKEQ. The ends lost 1 base at V and 3 bases at J; junction bases unmatched: 6.

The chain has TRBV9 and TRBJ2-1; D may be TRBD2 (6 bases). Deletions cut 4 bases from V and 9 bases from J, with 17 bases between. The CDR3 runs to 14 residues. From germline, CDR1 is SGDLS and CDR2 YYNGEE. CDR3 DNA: TGTGCCAGCAGCAGGGGACTCCCCGGGGGTGAGCAGTTCTTC. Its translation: CASSRGLPGGEQFF.

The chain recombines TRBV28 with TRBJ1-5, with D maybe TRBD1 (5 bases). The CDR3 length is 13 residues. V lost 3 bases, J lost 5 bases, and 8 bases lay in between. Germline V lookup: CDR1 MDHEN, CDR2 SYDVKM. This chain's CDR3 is CASSFVGDQPQHF. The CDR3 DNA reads TGTGCCAGCAGTTTTGTGGGGGATCAGCCCCAGCATTTT.

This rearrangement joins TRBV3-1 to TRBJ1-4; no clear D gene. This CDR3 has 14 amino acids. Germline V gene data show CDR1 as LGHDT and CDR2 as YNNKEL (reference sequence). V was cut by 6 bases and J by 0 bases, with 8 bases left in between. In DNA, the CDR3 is TGTGCCAGCAGTCGGAACCCAACTAATGAAAAACTGTTTTTT. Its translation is CASSRNPTNEKLFF.

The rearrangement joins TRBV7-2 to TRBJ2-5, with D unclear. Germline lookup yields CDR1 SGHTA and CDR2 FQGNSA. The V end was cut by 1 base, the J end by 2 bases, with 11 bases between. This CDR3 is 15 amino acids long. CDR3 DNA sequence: TGTGCCAGCAGCTTAGGGGCGCACGTTCAAGAGACCCAGTACTTC. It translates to CASSLGAHVQETQYF.

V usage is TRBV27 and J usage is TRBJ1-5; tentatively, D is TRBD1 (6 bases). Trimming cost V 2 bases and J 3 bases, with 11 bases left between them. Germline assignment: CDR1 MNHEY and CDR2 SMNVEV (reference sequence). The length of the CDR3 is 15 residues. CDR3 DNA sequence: TGTGCCAGCAGTTTAAGCACAGGGCTCAATCAGCCCCAGCATTTT. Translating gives CASSLSTGLNQPQHF.

Here the CDR3 DNA reads TGTGCCAGCAGTAGGACAGGAATTTGGGGCTACACCTTC. Amino acids: CASSRTGIWGYTF. V usage is TRBV25-1 and J usage is TRBJ1-2; TRBD1 agrees at 7 bases. With 5 bases clipped from V and 8 bases from J, the junction kept 8 bases outside the gene matches. Germline lookup yields CDR1 MGHDK and CDR2 SYGVNS. The CDR3 consists of 13 residues.

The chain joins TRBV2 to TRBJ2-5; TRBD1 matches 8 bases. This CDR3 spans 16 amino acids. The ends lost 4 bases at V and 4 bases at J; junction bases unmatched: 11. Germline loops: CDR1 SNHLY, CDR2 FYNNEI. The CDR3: CASSGAQPGQGETQYF. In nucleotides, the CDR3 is TGTGCCAGCAGTGGGGCCCAACCCGGACAGGGAGAGACCCAGTACTTC.

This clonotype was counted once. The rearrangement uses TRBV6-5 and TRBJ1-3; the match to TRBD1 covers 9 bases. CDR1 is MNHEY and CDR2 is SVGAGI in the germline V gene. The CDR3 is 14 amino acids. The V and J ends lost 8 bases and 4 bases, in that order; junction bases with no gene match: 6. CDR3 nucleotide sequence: TGTGCCAGCTCTTCGGACAGGGGAGGAAACACCATATATTTT. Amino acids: CASSSDRGGNTIYF.

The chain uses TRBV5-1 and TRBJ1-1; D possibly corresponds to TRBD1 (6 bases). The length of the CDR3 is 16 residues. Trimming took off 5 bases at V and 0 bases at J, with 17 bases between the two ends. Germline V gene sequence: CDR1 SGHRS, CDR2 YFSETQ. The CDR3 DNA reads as TGCGCCAGCAGGAGGGAGGGGGGGCGGATGAACACTGAAGCTTTCTTT. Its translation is CASRREGGRMNTEAFF.

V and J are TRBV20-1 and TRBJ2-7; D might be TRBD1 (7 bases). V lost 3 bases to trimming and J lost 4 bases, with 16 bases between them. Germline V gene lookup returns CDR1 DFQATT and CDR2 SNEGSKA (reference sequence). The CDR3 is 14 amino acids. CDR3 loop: CSASDQGGNYEQYF. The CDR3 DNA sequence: TGCAGTGCTAGCGATCAGGGGGGTAATTACGAGCAGTACTTC.

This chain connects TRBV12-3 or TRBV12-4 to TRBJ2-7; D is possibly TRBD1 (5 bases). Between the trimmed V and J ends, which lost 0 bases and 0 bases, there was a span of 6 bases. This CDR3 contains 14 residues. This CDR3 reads CASSLAGASYEQYF. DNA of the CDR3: TGTGCCAGCAGTTTAGCTGGGGCCTCCTACGAGCAGTACTTC.

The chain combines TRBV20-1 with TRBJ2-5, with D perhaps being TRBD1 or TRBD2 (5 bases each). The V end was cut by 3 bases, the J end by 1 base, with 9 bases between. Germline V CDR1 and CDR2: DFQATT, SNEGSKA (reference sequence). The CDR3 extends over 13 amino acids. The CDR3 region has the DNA TGCAGTGCTAGTCAGGGACCCCAAGAGACCCAGTACTTC. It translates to CSASQGPQETQYF.

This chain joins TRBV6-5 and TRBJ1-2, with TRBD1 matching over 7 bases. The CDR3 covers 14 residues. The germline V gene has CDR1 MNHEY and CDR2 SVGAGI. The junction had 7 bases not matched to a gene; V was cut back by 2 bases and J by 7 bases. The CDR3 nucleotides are TGTGCCAGCAGTTACGTAGACAGGGCTGCTGGCTACACCTTC. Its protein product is CASSYVDRAAGYTF.

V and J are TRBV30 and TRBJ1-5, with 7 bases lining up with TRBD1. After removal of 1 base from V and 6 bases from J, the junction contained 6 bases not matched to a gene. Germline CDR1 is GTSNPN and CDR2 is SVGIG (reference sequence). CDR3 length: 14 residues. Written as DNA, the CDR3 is TGTGCCTGGAGTGGGACAGGAGATGGTCAGCCCCAGCATTTT. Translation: CAWSGTGDGQPQHF.

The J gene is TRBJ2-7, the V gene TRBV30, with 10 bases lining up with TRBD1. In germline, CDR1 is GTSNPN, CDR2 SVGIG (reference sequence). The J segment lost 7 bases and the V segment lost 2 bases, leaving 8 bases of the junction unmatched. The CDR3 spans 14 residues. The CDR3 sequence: CAWSRWDRGLEQYF. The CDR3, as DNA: TGTGCCTGGAGTAGGTGGGACAGGGGCCTTGAGCAGTACTTC.

The CDR3: CATGTAGDTQYF. CDR3 coding DNA: TGTGCCACAGGGACTGCCGGAGATACGCAGTATTTT. V gene TRBV10-3 combines with J gene TRBJ2-3; D may be TRBD2 (6 bases). CDR1 is ENHRY and CDR2 is SYGVKD in the germline V gene. This CDR3 region has 12 residues. V was cut by 10 bases and J by 5 bases, with 13 bases left in between.

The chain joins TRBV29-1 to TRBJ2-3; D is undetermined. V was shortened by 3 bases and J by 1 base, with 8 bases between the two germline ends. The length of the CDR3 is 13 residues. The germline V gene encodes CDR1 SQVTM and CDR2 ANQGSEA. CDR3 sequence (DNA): TGCAGCGTTGACCCCCAGGGCACAGATACGCAGTATTTT. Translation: CSVDPQGTDTQYF.

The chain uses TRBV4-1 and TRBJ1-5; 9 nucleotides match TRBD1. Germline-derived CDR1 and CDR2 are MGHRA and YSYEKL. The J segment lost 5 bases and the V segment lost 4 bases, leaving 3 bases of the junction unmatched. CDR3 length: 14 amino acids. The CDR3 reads CASSLGDRDQPQHF. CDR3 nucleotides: TGCGCCAGCAGCCTGGGGGACAGGGATCAGCCCCAGCATTTT.

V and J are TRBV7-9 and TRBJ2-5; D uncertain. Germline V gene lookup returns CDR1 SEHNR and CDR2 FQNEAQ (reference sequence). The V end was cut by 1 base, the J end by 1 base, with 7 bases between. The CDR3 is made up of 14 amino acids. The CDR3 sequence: CASSLGASQETQYF. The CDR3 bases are TGTGCCAGCAGCTTAGGTGCCAGCCAAGAGACCCAGTACTTC.

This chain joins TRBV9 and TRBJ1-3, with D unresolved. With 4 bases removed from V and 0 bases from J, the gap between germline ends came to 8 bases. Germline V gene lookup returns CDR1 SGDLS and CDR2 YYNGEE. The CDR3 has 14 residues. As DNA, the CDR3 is TGTGCCAGCAGCTATACAAGCTCTGGAAACACCATATATTTT. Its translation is CASSYTSSGNTIYF. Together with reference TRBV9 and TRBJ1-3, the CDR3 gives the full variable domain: DSGVTQTPKHLITATGQRVTLRCSPRSGDLSVYWYQQSLDQGLQFLIQYYNGEERAKGNILERFSAQQFPDLHSELNLSSLELGDSALYFCASSYTSSGNTIYFGEGSWLTVV.

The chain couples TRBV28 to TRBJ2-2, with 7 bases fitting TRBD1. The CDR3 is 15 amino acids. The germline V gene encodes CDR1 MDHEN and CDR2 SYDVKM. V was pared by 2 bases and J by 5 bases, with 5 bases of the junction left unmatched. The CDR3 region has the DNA TGTGCCAGCAGTTTAAGCGGACAGGCGACCGGGGAGCTGTTTTTT. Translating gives CASSLSGQATGELFF.

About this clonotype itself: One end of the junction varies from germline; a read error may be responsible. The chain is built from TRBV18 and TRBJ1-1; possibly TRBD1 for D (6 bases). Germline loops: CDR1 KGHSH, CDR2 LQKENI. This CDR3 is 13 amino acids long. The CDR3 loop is CASSPPGRDIPYF. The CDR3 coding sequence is TGTGCCAGCTCACCACCGGGTCGGGACATCCCTTATTTT.

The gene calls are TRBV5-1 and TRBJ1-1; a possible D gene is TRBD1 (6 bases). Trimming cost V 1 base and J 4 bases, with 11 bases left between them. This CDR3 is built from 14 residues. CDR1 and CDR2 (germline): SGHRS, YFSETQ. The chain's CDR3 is CASSLQGGVTEAFF. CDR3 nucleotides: TGCGCCAGCAGCTTGCAAGGGGGAGTCACTGAAGCTTTCTTT.

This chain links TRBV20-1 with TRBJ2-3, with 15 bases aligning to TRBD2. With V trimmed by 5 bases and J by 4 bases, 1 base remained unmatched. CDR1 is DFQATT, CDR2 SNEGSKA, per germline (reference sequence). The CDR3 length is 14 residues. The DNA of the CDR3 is TGCAGTGCTGGACTAGCGGGAGGGGCAGATACGCAGTATTTT. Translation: CSAGLAGGADTQYF.

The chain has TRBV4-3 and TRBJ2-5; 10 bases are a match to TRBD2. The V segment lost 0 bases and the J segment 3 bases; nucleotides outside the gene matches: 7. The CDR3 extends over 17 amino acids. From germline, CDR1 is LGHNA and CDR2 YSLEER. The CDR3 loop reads CASSQDELGLAEETQYF. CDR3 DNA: TGCGCCAGCAGCCAAGATGAGTTAGGACTAGCGGAAGAGACCCAGTACTTC.

DNA of the CDR3: TGTGCCAGCAGCCAAGGCTGGCAGGGAGAGACCCAGTACTTC. Its translation is CASSQGWQGETQYF. The rearrangement links TRBV3-1 to TRBJ2-5; tentative D call: TRBD1 (5 bases). The germline CDR1 and CDR2 sequences are LGHDT and YNNKEL (reference sequence). Trimming left V 1 base short and J 4 bases short, with 10 bases between. This CDR3 contains 14 residues.

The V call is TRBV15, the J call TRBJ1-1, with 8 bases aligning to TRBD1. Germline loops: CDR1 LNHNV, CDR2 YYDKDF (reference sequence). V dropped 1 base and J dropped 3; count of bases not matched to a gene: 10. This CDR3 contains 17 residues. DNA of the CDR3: TGTGCCACCAGCAGAGGACGGCTTCAGGGGGCGTACACTGAAGCTTTCTTT. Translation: CATSRGRLQGAYTEAFF.

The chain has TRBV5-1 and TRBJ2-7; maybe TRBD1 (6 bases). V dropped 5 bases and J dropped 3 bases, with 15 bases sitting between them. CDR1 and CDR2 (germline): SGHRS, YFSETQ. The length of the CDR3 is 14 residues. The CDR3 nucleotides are TGCGCCAGCAGTACGACAGGTCCCAGCTACGAGCAGTACTTC. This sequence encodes CASSTTGPSYEQYF.

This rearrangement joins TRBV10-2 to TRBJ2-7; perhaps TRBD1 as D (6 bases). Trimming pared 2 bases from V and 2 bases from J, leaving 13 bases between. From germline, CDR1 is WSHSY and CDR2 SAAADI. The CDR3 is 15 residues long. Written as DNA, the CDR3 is TGCGCCAGCAGTGAGCCTTTCAGGGGCCCCTACGAGCAGTACTTC. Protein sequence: CASSEPFRGPYEQYF.